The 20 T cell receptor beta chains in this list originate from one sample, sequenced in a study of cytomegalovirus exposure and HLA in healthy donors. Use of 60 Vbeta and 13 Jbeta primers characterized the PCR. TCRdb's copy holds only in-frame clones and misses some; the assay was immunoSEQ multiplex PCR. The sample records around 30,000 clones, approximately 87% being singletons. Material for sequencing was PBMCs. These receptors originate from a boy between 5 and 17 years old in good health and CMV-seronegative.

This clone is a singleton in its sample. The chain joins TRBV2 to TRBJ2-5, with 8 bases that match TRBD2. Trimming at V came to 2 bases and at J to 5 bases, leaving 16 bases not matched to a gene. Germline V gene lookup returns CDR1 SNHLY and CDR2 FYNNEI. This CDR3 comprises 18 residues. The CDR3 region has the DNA TGTGCCAGCAGTGAATATGTGGGGACTAGAACACCCGCTGAGACCCAGTACTTC. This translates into CASSEYVGTRTPAETQYF.

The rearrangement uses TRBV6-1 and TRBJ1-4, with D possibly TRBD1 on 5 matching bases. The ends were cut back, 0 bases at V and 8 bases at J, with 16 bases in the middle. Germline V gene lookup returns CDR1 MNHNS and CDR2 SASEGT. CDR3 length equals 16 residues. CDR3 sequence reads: CASSEALGAMDEKLFF. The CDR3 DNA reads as TGTGCCAGCAGTGAAGCGCTTGGGGCAATGGACGAAAAACTGTTTTTT.

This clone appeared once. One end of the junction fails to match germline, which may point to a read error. Written as DNA, the CDR3 is TGCAGCGTTCAAGACAGGGGGCTGAATCAGCCCCAGCATTTT. Translating it yields CSVQDRGLNQPQHF. The chain uses TRBV29-1 and TRBJ1-5, with 10 bases fitting TRBD1. The CDR3 is made up of 14 amino acids. Germline lookup yields CDR1 SQVTM and CDR2 ANQGSEA.

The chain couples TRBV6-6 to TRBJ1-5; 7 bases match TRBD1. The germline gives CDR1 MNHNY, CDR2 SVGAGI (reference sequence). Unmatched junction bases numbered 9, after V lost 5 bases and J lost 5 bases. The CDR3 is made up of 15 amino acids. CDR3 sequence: CASSHPTGDDQPQHF. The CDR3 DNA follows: TGTGCCAGCAGTCACCCAACAGGGGACGATCAGCCCCAGCATTTT.

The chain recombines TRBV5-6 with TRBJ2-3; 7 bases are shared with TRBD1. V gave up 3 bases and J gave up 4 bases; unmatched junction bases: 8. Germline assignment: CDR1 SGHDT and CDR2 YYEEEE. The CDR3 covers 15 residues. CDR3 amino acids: CASSWTGRLADTQYF. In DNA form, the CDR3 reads TGTGCCAGCAGCTGGACAGGCAGGTTAGCAGATACGCAGTATTTT.

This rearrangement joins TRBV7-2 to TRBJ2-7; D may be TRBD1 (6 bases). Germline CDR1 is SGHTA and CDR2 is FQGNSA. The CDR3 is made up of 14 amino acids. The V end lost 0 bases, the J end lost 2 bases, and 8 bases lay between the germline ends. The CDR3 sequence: CASSLARDTYEQYF. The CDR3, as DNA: TGTGCCAGCAGCTTAGCTAGGGACACCTACGAGCAGTACTTC.

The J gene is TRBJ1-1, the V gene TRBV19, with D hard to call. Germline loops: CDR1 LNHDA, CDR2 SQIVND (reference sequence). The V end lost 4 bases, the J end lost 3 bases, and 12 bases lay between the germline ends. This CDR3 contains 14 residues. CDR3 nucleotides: TGTGCCAGTAGTAGGAGAAATCGAGACACTGAAGCTTTCTTT. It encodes CASSRRNRDTEAFF.

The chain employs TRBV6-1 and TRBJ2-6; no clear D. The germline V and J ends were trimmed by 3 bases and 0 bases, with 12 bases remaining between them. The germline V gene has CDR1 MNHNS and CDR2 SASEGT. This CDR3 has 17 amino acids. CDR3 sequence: CASSESVISSGANVLTF. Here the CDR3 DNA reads TGTGCCAGCAGTGAGTCAGTAATAAGCTCTGGGGCCAACGTCCTGACTTTC.

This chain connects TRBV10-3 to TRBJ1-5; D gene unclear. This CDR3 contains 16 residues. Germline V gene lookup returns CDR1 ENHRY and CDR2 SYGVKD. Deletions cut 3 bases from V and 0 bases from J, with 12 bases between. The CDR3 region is CAISDKAGNSNQPQHF. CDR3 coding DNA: TGTGCCATCAGTGACAAGGCGGGTAATAGCAATCAGCCCCAGCATTTT.

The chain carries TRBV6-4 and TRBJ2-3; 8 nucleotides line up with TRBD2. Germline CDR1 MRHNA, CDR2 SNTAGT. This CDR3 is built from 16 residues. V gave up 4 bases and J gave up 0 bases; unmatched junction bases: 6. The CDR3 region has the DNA TGTGCCAGCAGTGCCGGACTAGCCGATAGCACAGATACGCAGTATTTT. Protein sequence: CASSAGLADSTDTQYF.

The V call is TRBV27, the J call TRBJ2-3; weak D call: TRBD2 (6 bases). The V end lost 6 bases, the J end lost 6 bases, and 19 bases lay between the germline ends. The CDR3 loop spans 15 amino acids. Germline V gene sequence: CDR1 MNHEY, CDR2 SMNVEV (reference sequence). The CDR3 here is CASRALGLASDTQYF. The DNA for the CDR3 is TGTGCCAGCAGGGCCCTGGGGCTAGCGTCCGATACGCAGTATTTT.

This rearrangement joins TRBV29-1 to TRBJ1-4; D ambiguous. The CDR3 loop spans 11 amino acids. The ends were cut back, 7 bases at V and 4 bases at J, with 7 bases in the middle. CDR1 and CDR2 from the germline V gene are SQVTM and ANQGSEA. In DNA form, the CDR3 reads TGCAGCGCTTTCCTTAATGAAAAACTGTTTTTT. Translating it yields CSAFLNEKLFF.

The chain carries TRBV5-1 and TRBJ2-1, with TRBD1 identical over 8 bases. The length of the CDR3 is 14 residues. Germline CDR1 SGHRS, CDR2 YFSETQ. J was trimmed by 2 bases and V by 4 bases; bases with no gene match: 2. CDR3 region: CASSAGGAYNEQFF. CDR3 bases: TGCGCCAGCAGCGCAGGGGGCGCCTACAATGAGCAGTTCTTC.

The CDR3 DNA reads TGTGCCAGCAGCGTAGGACTAGCGGGGAGCTACACAGATACGCAGTATTTT. This translates into CASSVGLAGSYTDTQYF. V usage is TRBV9 and J usage is TRBJ2-3, with TRBD2 identical over 11 bases. The CDR3 extends over 17 amino acids. With V trimmed by 0 bases and J by 2 bases, 5 bases remained unmatched. CDR1 and CDR2 (germline): SGDLS, YYNGEE. The full variable domain, with the rest looked up from reference TRBV9 and TRBJ2-3, is DSGVTQTPKHLITATGQRVTLRCSPRSGDLSVYWYQQSLDQGLQFLIQYYNGEERAKGNILERFSAQQFPDLHSELNLSSLELGDSALYFCASSVGLAGSYTDTQYFGPGTRLTVL.

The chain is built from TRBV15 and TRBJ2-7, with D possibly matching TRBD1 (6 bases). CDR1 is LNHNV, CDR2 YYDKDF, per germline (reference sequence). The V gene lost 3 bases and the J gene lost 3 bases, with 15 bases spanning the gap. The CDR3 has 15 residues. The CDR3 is CATSSLMEQGYEQYF. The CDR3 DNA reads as TGTGCCACCAGCAGCCTGATGGAACAGGGCTACGAGCAGTACTTC.

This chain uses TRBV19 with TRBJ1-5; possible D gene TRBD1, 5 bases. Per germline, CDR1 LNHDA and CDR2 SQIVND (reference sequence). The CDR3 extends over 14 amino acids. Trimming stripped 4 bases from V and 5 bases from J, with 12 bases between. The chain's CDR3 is CASSNHPRDQPQHF. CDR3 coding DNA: TGTGCCAGTAGTAATCACCCCAGGGATCAGCCCCAGCATTTT.

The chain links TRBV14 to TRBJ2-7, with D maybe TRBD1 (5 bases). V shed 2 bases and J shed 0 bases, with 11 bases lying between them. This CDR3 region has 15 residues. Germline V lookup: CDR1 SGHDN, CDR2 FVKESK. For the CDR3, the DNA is TGTGCCAGCAGCCAATTACAGGCGAGCTCCTACGAGCAGTACTTC. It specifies CASSQLQASSYEQYF.

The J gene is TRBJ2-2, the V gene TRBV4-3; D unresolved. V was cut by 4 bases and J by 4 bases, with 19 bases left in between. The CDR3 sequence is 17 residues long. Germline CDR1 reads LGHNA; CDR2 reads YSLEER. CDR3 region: CASSPIIDPTGTGELFF. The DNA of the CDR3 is TGCGCCAGCAGCCCGATCATAGACCCAACGGGCACCGGGGAGCTGTTTTTT.

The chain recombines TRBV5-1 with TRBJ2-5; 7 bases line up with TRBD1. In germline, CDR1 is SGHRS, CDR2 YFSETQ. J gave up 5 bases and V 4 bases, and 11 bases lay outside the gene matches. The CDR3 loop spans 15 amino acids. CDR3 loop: CASSAGTDRWETQYF. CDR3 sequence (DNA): TGCGCCAGCAGCGCAGGGACAGACCGTTGGGAGACCCAGTACTTC.

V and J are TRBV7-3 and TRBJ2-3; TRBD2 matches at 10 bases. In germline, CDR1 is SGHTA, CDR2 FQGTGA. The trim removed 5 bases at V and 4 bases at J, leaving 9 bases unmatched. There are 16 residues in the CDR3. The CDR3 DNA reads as TGTGCCAGCAGCCGGCAAGGACTAGCGGTGGCAGATACGCAGTATTTT. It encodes CASSRQGLAVADTQYF.